One sample yielded the 5 T cell receptor beta chains listed below, sequenced in a study of spatial heterogeneity in lung cancer. A single record per CDR3 protein comes from TCRdb applying MiXCR to the 5' RACE reads. The sample has tens of thousands of distinct CDR3 sequences; about 7.7% are singletons. Time point defined: sample taken at primary tumor resection. Source: PBMCs, taken at surgery. The receptors were gathered from a female donor with early-stage non-small cell lung cancer.

This clonotype was seen repeatedly, ten times or more. The gene calls are TRBV29-1 and TRBJ1-1; 7 bases fit TRBD1. The CDR3 is made up of 15 amino acids. From germline, CDR1 is SQVTM and CDR2 ANQGSEA. V dropped 4 bases and J dropped 0; count of bases not matched to a gene: 8. The CDR3 coding sequence is TGCAGCGTTGTGGGGGACAGTTACATGAACACTGAAGCTTTCTTT. Its translation: CSVVGDSYMNTEAFF.

This clonotype was counted many times. The chain employs TRBV7-9 and TRBJ2-3; D ambiguous. Germline V gives CDR1 SEHNR, CDR2 FQNEAQ (reference sequence). CDR3 length: 18 residues. Deletions cut 5 bases from V and 5 bases from J, with 26 bases between. The CDR3 sequence: CASSPPIGGPVPGDTQYF. As DNA, the CDR3 is TGTGCCAGCAGCCCTCCGATTGGCGGCCCCGTCCCTGGAGATACGCAGTATTTT.

This clonotype was observed many times. The chain joins TRBV12-3 or TRBV12-4 to TRBJ1-2; D is perhaps TRBD1 (5 bases). V lost 5 bases and J 11 bases, leaving 12 bases between the germline ends. The CDR3 has 11 residues. This chain's CDR3 is CASSAGRRYTF. DNA for the CDR3: TGTGCCAGCAGTGCGGGGCGGAGGTACACCTTC.

Only a few counts were recorded for this clonotype. CDR3 amino acids: CSATIPSQSSYEQYF. The CDR3 DNA follows: TGCAGTGCTACCATCCCCTCCCAGAGCTCCTACGAGCAGTACTTC. The rearrangement links TRBV20-1 to TRBJ2-7; the D is unclear. Germline lookup yields CDR1 DFQATT and CDR2 SNEGSKA (reference sequence). V dropped 4 bases and J dropped 0 bases, with 16 bases sitting between them. The CDR3 is made up of 15 amino acids.

This clonotype is deemed medium-sized. This chain uses TRBV7-9 with TRBJ1-1; unclear D gene. V lost 8 bases to trimming and J lost 11 bases, with 12 bases between them. CDR1 and CDR2 from the germline V gene are SEHNR and FQNEAQ (reference sequence). CDR3 length: 10 residues. This CDR3 reads CASSGERAFF. CDR3 nucleotide sequence: TGTGCCAGCTCCGGAGAAAGGGCTTTCTTT.